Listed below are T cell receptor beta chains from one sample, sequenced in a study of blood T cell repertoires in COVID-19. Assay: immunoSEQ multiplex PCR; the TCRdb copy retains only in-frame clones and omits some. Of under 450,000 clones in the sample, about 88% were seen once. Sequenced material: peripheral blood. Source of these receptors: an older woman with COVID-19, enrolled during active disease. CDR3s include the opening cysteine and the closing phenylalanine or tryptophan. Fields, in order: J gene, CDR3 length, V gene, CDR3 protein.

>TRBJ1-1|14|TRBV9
CASSVGQPNTEAFF
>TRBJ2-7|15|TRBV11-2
CASSPTTTGFYEQYF
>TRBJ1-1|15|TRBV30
CAWSFGGGMNTEAFF
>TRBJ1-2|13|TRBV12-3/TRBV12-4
CASSLRGVGGYTF
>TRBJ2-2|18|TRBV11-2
CASSKRWTGVTNTGELFF
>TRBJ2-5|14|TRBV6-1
CASSKQGTQETQYF
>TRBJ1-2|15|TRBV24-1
CATSDSGQVHEGYTF
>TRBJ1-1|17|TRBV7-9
CASSLGNRNLGVTEAFF
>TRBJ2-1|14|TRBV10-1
CASSVSAGGNEQFF
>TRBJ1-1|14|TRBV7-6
CASSLAQGNTEAFF
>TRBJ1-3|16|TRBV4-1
CASSRITVPTGNTIYF
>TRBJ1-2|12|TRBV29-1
CSVRVSIGGYTF
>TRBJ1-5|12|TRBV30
CAWSASGKPQHF
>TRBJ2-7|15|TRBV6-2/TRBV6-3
CASSYTAGGHYEQYF
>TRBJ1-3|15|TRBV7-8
CASSLGRAFGNTIYF
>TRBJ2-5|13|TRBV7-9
CASSLVVTETQYF
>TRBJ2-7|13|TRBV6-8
CASSYTQGYEQYF
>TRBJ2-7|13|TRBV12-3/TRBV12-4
CASSLSATGEQYF
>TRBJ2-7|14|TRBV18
CASSPPVGRGQQYF
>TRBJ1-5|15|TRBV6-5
CASSTQGGGNQPQHF
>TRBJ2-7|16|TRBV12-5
CASGPRPGPRRSEQYF
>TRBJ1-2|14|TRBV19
CASSIPPGVGGYTF
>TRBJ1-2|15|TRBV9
CASSVASGGNYGYTF
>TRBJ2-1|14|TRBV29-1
CSVELEQGAYEQFF
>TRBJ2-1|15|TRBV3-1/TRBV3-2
CASSQGLVGMSEQFF
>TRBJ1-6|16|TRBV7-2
CASSLAHRQGYSPLHF
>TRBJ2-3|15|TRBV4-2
CASSRTSGGTDTQYF
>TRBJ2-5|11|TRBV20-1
CSASYWETQYF
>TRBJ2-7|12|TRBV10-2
CASTTGNYEQYF
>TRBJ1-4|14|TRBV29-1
CSVGGGATNEKLFF
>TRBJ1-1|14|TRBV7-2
CASSFTGGLAEAFF
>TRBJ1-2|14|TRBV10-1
CASSIEGRCGGYTF
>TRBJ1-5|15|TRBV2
CASSEEATGNQPQHF
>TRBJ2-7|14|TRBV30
CAWSTSGGGYEQYF
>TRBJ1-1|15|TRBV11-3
CASSLDAGLDTEAFF
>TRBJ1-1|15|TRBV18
CASSPGYGTRAEAFF
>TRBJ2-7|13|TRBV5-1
CASSLGTTYEQYF
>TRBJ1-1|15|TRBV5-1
CASSLLAAEGTEAFF
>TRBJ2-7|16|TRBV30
CAWSAPGLAGGYEQYF
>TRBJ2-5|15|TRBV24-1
CATSEGQGDQETQYF
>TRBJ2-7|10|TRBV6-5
CASRTVEQYF
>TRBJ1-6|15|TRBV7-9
CASSAGSSYNSPLHF
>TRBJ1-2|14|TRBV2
CASRERDTNYGYTF
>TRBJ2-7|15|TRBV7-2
CASSPSAGPTYEQYF